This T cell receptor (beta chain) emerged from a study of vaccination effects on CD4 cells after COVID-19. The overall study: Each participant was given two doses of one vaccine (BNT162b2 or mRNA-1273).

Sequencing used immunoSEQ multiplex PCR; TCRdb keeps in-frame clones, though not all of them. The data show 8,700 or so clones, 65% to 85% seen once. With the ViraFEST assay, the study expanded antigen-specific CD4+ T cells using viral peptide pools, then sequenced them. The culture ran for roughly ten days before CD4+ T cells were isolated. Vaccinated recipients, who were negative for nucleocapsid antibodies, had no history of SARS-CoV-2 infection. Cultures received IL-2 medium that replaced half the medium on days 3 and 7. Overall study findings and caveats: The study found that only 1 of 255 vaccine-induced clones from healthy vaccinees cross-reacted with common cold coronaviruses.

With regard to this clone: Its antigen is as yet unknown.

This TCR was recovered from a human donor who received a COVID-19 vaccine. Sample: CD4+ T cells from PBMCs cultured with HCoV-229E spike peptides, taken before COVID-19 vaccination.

CDR3 region: CASSLARNNEQFF. CDR3 nucleotide sequence: TGTGCCAGCAGCTTAGCTCGAAACAATGAGCAGTTCTTC. The chain uses TRBV11-2 and TRBJ2-1; unclear D gene. Trimming removed 1 base from V and 5 bases from J, with 6 bases in between. The CDR3 has 13 residues. Germline-derived CDR1 and CDR2 are SGHAT and FQNNGV.